The 15 T cell receptor beta chains below were found in one sample sequenced in a study of cytomegalovirus exposure and HLA in healthy donors. PCR was performed using 60 Vbeta and 13 Jbeta primers. TCRdb keeps only in-frame clones here, not all; method: immunoSEQ multiplex PCR. Of 130,000 or so clones detected, roughly 81% appear once; the ten largest clones hold about 1.7%. Specimen: PBMCs. These receptors all stem from a female donor in good health and CMV-seronegative.

The chain uses TRBV27 and TRBJ2-1; weak D call: TRBD2 (5 bases). Trimming pared 6 bases from V and 4 bases from J, leaving 16 bases between. Germline V lookup: CDR1 MNHEY, CDR2 SMNVEV (reference sequence). CDR3 size: 15 residues. The CDR3: CASSPVRPGYNEQFF. CDR3 in DNA: TGTGCCAGCAGCCCAGTCAGGCCGGGGTACAATGAGCAGTTCTTC.

This clone was seen a few times. The V call is TRBV5-4, the J call TRBJ1-2; 7 bases match TRBD1. The CDR3 is made up of 13 amino acids. The germline V gene has CDR1 SGHNT and CDR2 YYREEE (reference sequence). The ends lost 2 bases at V and 6 bases at J; junction bases unmatched: 4. CDR3 DNA sequence: TGTGCCAGCAGCTTATATACAGGGGATGGCTACACCTTC. The encoded protein is CASSLYTGDGYTF. Supplemented by reference TRBV5-4 and TRBJ1-2, the full variable domain reads ETGVTQSPTHLIKTRGQQVTLRCSSQSGHNTVSWYQQALGQGPQFIFQYYREEENGRGNFPPRFSGLQFPNYSSELNVNALELDDSALYLCASSLYTGDGYTFGSGTRLTVV.

The rearrangement joins TRBV6-1 to TRBJ2-3; TRBD2 aligns across 8 bases. CDR1 and CDR2 from the germline V gene are MNHNS and SASEGT. The CDR3 has 14 amino acids. V lost 6 bases and J lost 4; bases outside the gene matches: 6. The CDR3 DNA sequence: TGTGCCAGCAGCCTCGGGGGGGCAGCAGATACGCAGTATTTT. Protein product: CASSLGGAADTQYF.

V usage is TRBV4-2 and J usage is TRBJ2-5; 13 bases agree with TRBD2. The J call could be wrong; TRBJ2-7 is a better fit for the DNA end. Per germline, CDR1 LGHNA and CDR2 YNFKEQ. CDR3 length equals 16 residues. The CDR3 nucleotides are TGTGCCAGCAGCCAAGGGACTAGCGGGAGCTCCTACGAGCAGTACTTC. Protein sequence: CASSQGTSGSSYEQYF.

CDR3 in DNA: TGTGCCTGGACCTTGGGACAGGGGAGCTATAATTCACCCCTCCACTTT. Its protein is CAWTLGQGSYNSPLHF. This chain uses TRBV30 with TRBJ1-6; the match to TRBD1 covers 10 bases. The CDR3 is 16 residues long. V trimming: 4 bases; J trimming: 3 bases; junction bases outside the gene matches: 6. CDR1 GTSNPN and CDR2 SVGIG come from the germline V gene (reference sequence).

The genes are TRBV7-3 and TRBJ1-6; D gene uncertain. The CDR3 consists of 15 residues. The germline V gene has CDR1 SGHTA and CDR2 FQGTGA. V lost 2 bases and J 7 bases, leaving 12 bases between the germline ends. In DNA form, the CDR3 reads TGTGCCAGCAGCTTAGAGGGTCGGAGGAATTCACCCCTCCACTTT. Translating gives CASSLEGRRNSPLHF.

The V call is TRBV9, the J call TRBJ1-1; no clear D. The CDR3 runs to 14 residues. Trimming removed 2 bases at V and 0 bases at J, with 8 bases between. CDR1 is SGDLS, CDR2 YYNGEE, per germline. CDR3 sequence (DNA): TGTGCCAGCAGCGTGAGTTTCATGAACACTGAAGCTTTCTTT. This gives the protein CASSVSFMNTEAFF.

V and J are TRBV11-2 and TRBJ1-6; D is perhaps TRBD1 (5 bases). Trimming shortened V by 5 bases and J by 5 bases, and 19 bases separated the two germline ends. The CDR3 runs 17 residues. Germline loops: CDR1 SGHAT, CDR2 FQNNGV. The CDR3 coding sequence is TGTGCCAGCAGCCCCTGGGCCAGACAGACCCATAATTCACCCCTCCACTTT. Translating gives CASSPWARQTHNSPLHF.

The rearrangement joins TRBV19 to TRBJ1-1; D is possibly TRBD1 (6 bases). This CDR3 contains 14 residues. CDR1 and CDR2 from the germline V gene are LNHDA and SQIVND (reference sequence). Between the trimmed V and J ends, which lost 3 bases and 1 base, there was a span of 9 bases. CDR3 bases: TGTGCCAGTAGTATTAGGGGACAGAACACTGAAGCTTTCTTT. Its translation: CASSIRGQNTEAFF.

The chain couples TRBV10-1 to TRBJ2-3; D is unresolved. Looked up from germline, CDR1 is WNHNN and CDR2 is SYGVQD (reference sequence). Trimming cost V 4 bases and J 0 bases, with 5 bases left between them. This CDR3 is built from 13 residues. In DNA form, the CDR3 reads TGCGCCAGCAGTGGGGCTAGCACAGATACGCAGTATTTT. Its translation is CASSGASTDTQYF.

The chain employs TRBV7-9 and TRBJ2-7; tentative D call: TRBD2 (6 bases). This CDR3 contains 15 residues. V was cut by 5 bases and J by 0 bases, with 14 bases left in between. Germline V lookup: CDR1 SEHNR, CDR2 FQNEAQ (reference sequence). The CDR3 sequence is CASSALASVSYEQYF. The CDR3 DNA is TGTGCCAGCAGCGCGTTAGCTAGCGTCTCCTACGAGCAGTACTTC. Full variable domain (missing parts from reference TRBV7-9 and TRBJ2-7): DTGVSQNPRHKITKRGQNVTFRCDPISEHNRLYWYRQTLGQGPEFLTYFQNEAQLEKSRLLSDRFSAERPKGSFSTLEIQRTEQGDSAMYLCASSALASVSYEQYFGPGTRLTVT.

The chain is built from TRBV5-1 and TRBJ2-5; 12 nucleotides align to TRBD1. This CDR3 comprises 15 residues. J lost 4 bases, V lost 3 bases, and 4 bases had no gene match. In germline, CDR1 is SGHRS, CDR2 YFSETQ. Written as DNA, the CDR3 is TGCGCCAGCAGCTCGGGACAGGGGGCGGTAGAGACCCAGTACTTC. Its translation: CASSSGQGAVETQYF.

The CDR3: CASSFPRTSGATSYEQYF. Here the CDR3 DNA reads TGTGCCAGCAGCTTCCCCAGGACTAGCGGGGCGACCTCCTACGAGCAGTACTTC. V is TRBV7-2 and J is TRBJ2-7, with 12 bases lining up with TRBD2. After removal of 3 bases from V and 0 bases from J, the junction contained 9 bases not matched to a gene. This CDR3 has 18 residues. Germline V gene lookup returns CDR1 SGHTA and CDR2 FQGNSA.

The V call is TRBV6-6, the J call TRBJ2-7; perhaps TRBD1 as D (7 bases). The CDR3 runs 14 residues. V dropped 3 bases and J dropped 2 bases, with 11 bases sitting between them. Germline CDR1 MNHNY, CDR2 SVGAGI (reference sequence). The CDR3 protein is CASSYGGGPYEQYF. In nucleotides, the CDR3 is TGTGCCAGCAGTTATGGAGGGGGCCCCTACGAGCAGTACTTC.

This chain joins TRBV28 and TRBJ2-7; 9 bases are shared with TRBD1. The CDR3 has 14 amino acids. Trimming removed 4 bases from V and 7 bases from J; junction bases left unmatched: 8. The V gene's germline CDR1 is MDHEN and CDR2 SYDVKM. The CDR3 loop reads CASSYRDRAREQYF. CDR3 sequence (DNA): TGTGCCAGCAGTTATAGGGACAGGGCGCGAGAGCAGTACTTC. Combining the CDR3 with reference TRBV28 and TRBJ2-7 gives the whole variable domain DVKVTQSSRYLVKRTGEKVFLECVQDMDHENMFWYRQDPGLGLRLIYFSYDVKMKEKGDIPEGYSVSREKKERFSLILESASTNQTSMYLCASSYRDRAREQYFGPGTRLTVT.